This TCR beta chain was sequenced during a study of shared clonotypes between healthy human individuals (dated by TCRdb to about 2020). Study-wide context: Two women and a few men aged 18 to 49 years were included in the cohort. Per donor, three plates each were used for CD4 naive and CD4 memory, two for CD8 naive, and one for CD8 memory. To estimate repertoire size and how much clonotype sharing occurs between individuals, the study deeply sequenced the blood TCR repertoires of five healthy adults. Libraries were prepared and TCR repertoires were sequenced by different laboratories using diverse techniques, in order to increase sequencing depth and limit assay-specific biases. Leukapheresis yielded between about 0.85 and 10 billion PBMCs per donor. What the study reported, not specific to this receptor: Because the study included only a small number of donors, the genetic and exposure-history diversity represented was limited. Sampling was restricted to blood, and TCR repertoires in tissue are likely to differ from TCR repertoires in blood. Incomplete sequencing was indicated by rarefaction of sorted-subset datasets, despite the large sequencing depth. When a few donors were compared, the shared fraction of clonotypes was about 5% for naive CD4, roughly 3.3% for naive CD8, 2% to 2.5% for memory CD4, and around 0.37% for memory CD8. Pairwise subsampling led to the expectation that sequencing depth would affect the degree of clonotype sharing among donors. Compared with non-shared clonotypes, the clonotypes found in all four sorted-subset donors had higher generation probabilities. Naive subsets generally had larger estimated clonotype richness than memory subsets did.

Reading from cysteine to phenylalanine, the CDR3 counts 15 amino acids. Just the 45-base CDR3 DNA is kept, in frame starting at base 1. CDR1 and CDR2 were assigned from the germline V gene as MGHRA and YSYEKL. Donors were healthy HIV-negative adults with no recently reported acute infections or vaccinations. Every donor was a Caucasian adult living in Nashville, Tennessee, USA. CD4+ T cells were enriched by magnetic negative selection; naive cells were then positively selected on CD45RA, and the negative fraction formed the memory subset. Blood was obtained by leukapheresis, after which PBMCs were separated by Ficoll-Histopaque density gradient centrifugation and cryopreserved in liquid nitrogen vapor phase. Purity and quantity of every magnetically sorted T cell population were checked by analytical flow cytometry. From each sorted fraction, genomic DNA was isolated and quantified by UV absorbance on a Nanodrop 2000c.

A word on this clone: No cognate antigen has been identified for it. No clone much larger than this one lies a single base away; base qualities are absent.

Using the deep immunoSEQ assay, TCR CDR3 regions were amplified from genomic DNA by multiplex PCR. Genomic DNA extracted from each cell subset was distributed evenly over all wells of several immunoSEQ 96-well plates, and each plate served as one replicate. For sorted subsets, each replicate PCR was loaded with around 220 ng genomic DNA, equivalent to 30,000 or so T cell genomes. The purified libraries were quantified using a Qubit 3.0 fluorometer, sized with a Bioanalyzer 2100, and then quantified again using the KAPA Library Quantification kit. A separate single-read 150-cycle Illumina NextSeq 550 flow cell was used to sequence each immunoSEQ 96-well plate. Per the original workflow: Because only junctional sequences without quality scores were contained in the immunoSEQ output, filtering matching that applied to full-length reads could not be performed. To assign V/J genes and CDR3, sequences were annotated against IMGT germline references using PyIR, a Python wrapper for IgBLAST v1.9. Any read was removed if the V/J assignment was weak (E-value above 1e-6), the CDR3 was missing, or the read contained stop codons, out-of-frame junctions, or ambiguous translated residues. V3J clonotypes were defined by identical inferred V gene, J gene, and CDR3 amino acid sequence. Percentage overlap between repertoires was computed as shared unique clonotypes divided by the size of the smaller repertoire. RTK rarefaction, the Chao1 estimator, and Recon v2.1 estimates of unobserved clonotypes were used to assess repertoire richness. For all TCRbeta clonotypes obtained by the gDNA method from a few donors, generation probabilities were computed with OLGA. This is the immuneACCESS table as TCRdb keeps it, with only in-frame sequences that have V and J called. A part of the clones is gone; compared with another copy, unresolved V genes explain less than half, and the rest is unexplained. V, J and clone size reflect that table, while D and trimming were determined from the DNA. Across this sample there are about 600,000 clones, with roughly 97% seen only once. The biggest ten clones account for about 0.06% of the sample.

The sequence is built from TRBV4-1 and TRBJ2-5, with a tentative D call of TRBD1 or TRBD2, each matching 5 bases. The DNA end is a closer match to TRBJ2-7, so the J assignment may be wrong. Source material: naive CD4+ T cells sorted from blood. What this sample's cell subset or site label stands for: CD45RA+ positively selected. The receptor comes from a woman under 40 in good health. In nucleotides, the sequence is TGCGCCAGCAGCCAAGATCGGGGCGGGTTGTACGAGCAGTACTTC. Its protein reads: CASSQDRGGLYEQYF.